These 24 T cell receptor beta chains originate from one sample sequenced in a study of T cells in Graves' hyperthyroidism and ophthalmopathy. Amplification of TCR beta CDR3 regions was performed using RNA transcripts as template. Carried out on the TCR CDR3, a first-round RT-PCR used the HTBI primer set. MiXCR was run by TCRdb on the multiplex PCR reads, yielding one entry per CDR3 protein. The top ten clones hold about 49% of a sample with 300,000 to 400,000 distinct CDR3 sequences, about 18% of them seen once. The material sequenced was blood. These receptors all come from a woman aged 45-59 years with Graves' hyperthyroidism.

The chain couples TRBV10-3 to TRBJ2-1; D may be TRBD1 (5 bases). The CDR3 consists of 14 residues. CDR1 is ENHRY, CDR2 SYGVKD, per germline. Trimming shortened V by 10 bases and J by 5 bases, and 18 bases separated the two germline ends. CDR3 sequence reads: CATGQGLGNNEQFF. The CDR3 region has the DNA TGTGCCACCGGTCAGGGATTAGGGAACAATGAGCAGTTCTTC.

The chain employs TRBV20-1 and TRBJ1-5; TRBD1 matches at 7 bases. The CDR3 is 12 amino acids. Per germline, CDR1 DFQATT and CDR2 SNEGSKA (reference sequence). V shed 4 bases, J shed 5 bases, and the junction held 2 bases outside the gene matches. The chain's CDR3 is CSANTGDQPQHF. CDR3 bases: TGCAGTGCTAACACAGGGGATCAGCCCCAGCATTTT.

As to this clonotype: One base away lies a much larger clone, so this may be a sequencing read error. The rearrangement uses TRBV3-1 and TRBJ1-1; a possible D gene is TRBD1 (5 bases). CDR1 and CDR2 (germline): LGHDT, YNNKEL (reference sequence). The CDR3 length is 12 residues. V lost 5 bases and J lost 5, with 9 bases in between. CDR3 in DNA: TGTGCCAGCAGCTACGGGGCAACTGAAGCTTTCTTT. Translation: CASSYGATEAFF.

J is TRBJ1-5 and V is TRBV29-1, with D possibly TRBD1 on 5 matching bases. The V end lost 6 bases, the J end lost 6 bases, and 15 bases lay between the germline ends. This CDR3 contains 13 residues. CDR1 is SQVTM and CDR2 is ANQGSEA in the germline V gene. Written as DNA, the CDR3 is TGCAGCGTGGCACCAGGGTCTACTCAGCCCCAGCATTTT. It codes for CSVAPGSTQPQHF.

This clonotype was detected only a few times. The rearrangement joins TRBV5-1 to TRBJ2-5; 8 bases line up with TRBD1. The V gene's germline CDR1 is SGHRS and CDR2 YFSETQ. CDR3 length equals 16 residues. Trimming took 2 bases from V and 3 from J; bases not matched to a gene: 9. Written as DNA, the CDR3 is TGCGCCAGCAGCTTCCCGACAGGGGAAGGTGAAGAGACCCAGTACTTC. It translates to CASSFPTGEGEETQYF.

As to this clonotype: A much larger clone is a single base away; this may be a read error. CDR3 DNA: TGCGCCAGCAGCCCCGGACTAGCGGGAGGGTCGAGGGAGCAGTACTTC. It translates to CASSPGLAGGSREQYF. The chain carries TRBV5-1 and TRBJ2-7; TRBD2 matches 15 bases. This CDR3 has 16 residues. Germline CDR1 reads SGHRS; CDR2 reads YFSETQ. V trimming: 4 bases; J trimming: 7 bases; junction bases outside the gene matches: 9.

Only a few counts were recorded for this clonotype. V usage is TRBV7-3 and J usage is TRBJ2-1; the match to TRBD1 covers 10 bases. With V trimmed by 5 bases and J by 7 bases, 8 bases remained unmatched. CDR3 length equals 15 residues. Germline V gene sequence: CDR1 SGHTA, CDR2 FQGTGA. CDR3 sequence reads: CASSKDRGTGNEQFF. The CDR3 bases are TGTGCCAGCAGCAAGGACAGGGGGACGGGGAATGAGCAGTTCTTC.

The gene calls are TRBV18 and TRBJ1-4; D gene ambiguous. There are 15 residues in the CDR3. V shed 1 base and J shed 3 bases, with 9 bases lying between them. Germline CDR1 reads KGHSH; CDR2 reads LQKENI. The CDR3 nucleotides read TGTGCCAGCTCACCACTGGCACGGCCTAATGAAAAACTGTTTTTT. This translates into CASSPLARPNEKLFF.

This clonotype was recorded many times. This rearrangement joins TRBV20-1 to TRBJ2-7, with D possibly TRBD2 on 5 matching bases. CDR1 is DFQATT and CDR2 is SNEGSKA in the germline V gene (reference sequence). This CDR3 has 17 amino acids. Trimming cost V 6 bases and J 3 bases, with 27 bases left between them. CDR3 coding DNA: TGCAGTGCACCAGCGGAAGCTAGCATCCTGTTGGGCTACGAGCAGTACTTC. Its translation is CSAPAEASILLGYEQYF.

This clonotype was recorded many times. The chain recombines TRBV2 with TRBJ1-1; D uncertain. V was trimmed by 7 bases and J by 0 bases, leaving 3 bases between them. The V gene's germline CDR1 is SNHLY and CDR2 FYNNEI. CDR3 length: 11 residues. The CDR3 reads CASTLNTEAFF. In DNA form, the CDR3 reads TGTGCCAGCACATTGAACACTGAAGCTTTCTTT. Based on the CDR3 plus reference TRBV2 and TRBJ1-1, the full variable domain is EPEVTQTPSHQVTQMGQEVILRCVPISNHLYFYWYRQILGQKVEFLVSFYNNEISEKSEIFDDQFSVERPDGSNFTLKIRSTKLEDSAMYFCASTLNTEAFFGQGTRLTVV.

This chain uses TRBV10-3 with TRBJ2-1; the D is unclear. V was clipped by 3 bases and J by 6 bases, with 3 bases between them. The CDR3 totals 11 residues. Germline V gene sequence: CDR1 ENHRY, CDR2 SYGVKD. This CDR3 is CAISEANEQFF. The CDR3 DNA follows: TGTGCCATCAGTGAAGCCAATGAGCAGTTCTTC.

The table lists this clonotype with many counts. The chain has TRBV6-1 and TRBJ2-1; D remains ambiguous. Per germline, CDR1 MNHNS and CDR2 SASEGT. The CDR3 is made up of 11 amino acids. Deletions cut 7 bases from V and 6 bases from J, with 7 bases between. The DNA for the CDR3 is TGTGCCAGCATGGGCCCCAATGAGCAGTTCTTC. Its protein product is CASMGPNEQFF.

The CDR3: CASSPSRSGQETQYF. As DNA, the CDR3 is TGTGCCAGCAGCCCATCCCGGTCGGGCCAAGAGACCCAGTACTTC. The rearrangement uses TRBV7-8 and TRBJ2-5, with D unclear. Trimming took 5 bases from V and 1 from J, leaving 14 bases between them. This CDR3 is built from 15 residues. Germline V gene lookup returns CDR1 SGHVS and CDR2 FQNEAQ.

The V gene is TRBV6-7, the J gene TRBJ1-1, with D possibly TRBD1 on 6 matching bases. TRBV6-7 carries the ORF label, with uncertain function. The V end lost 0 bases, the J end lost 7 bases, and 9 bases lay between the germline ends. The CDR3 is made up of 13 amino acids. The CDR3 nucleotides are TGTGCCAGCAGTTACTCAAGGACAGTTGAAGCTTTCTTT. It encodes CASSYSRTVEAFF.

This clonotype was observed many times. V and J are TRBV3-1 and TRBJ2-2; no definite D call. V shed 1 base and J shed 4 bases, with 7 bases lying between them. Germline V lookup: CDR1 LGHDT, CDR2 YNNKEL (reference sequence). The CDR3 consists of 14 residues. CDR3: CASSQGWGTGELFF. The CDR3 nucleotides are TGTGCCAGCAGCCAAGGATGGGGCACCGGGGAGCTGTTTTTT.

This clonotype was detected ten times or more. The chain carries TRBV28 and TRBJ2-7, with TRBD2 identical over 7 bases. The V segment lost 3 bases and the J segment 0 bases; nucleotides outside the gene matches: 11. This CDR3 has 17 amino acids. CDR1 and CDR2 (germline): MDHEN, SYDVKM. CDR3 sequence reads: CASSFGLAEMGSYEQYF. DNA of the CDR3: TGTGCCAGCAGTTTCGGGCTAGCGGAGATGGGCTCCTACGAGCAGTACTTC.

This chain links TRBV20-1 with TRBJ2-1, with 7 bases lining up with TRBD2. Trimming at V came to 6 bases and at J to 4 bases, leaving 6 bases not matched to a gene. From germline, CDR1 is DFQATT and CDR2 SNEGSKA (reference sequence). The CDR3 consists of 13 residues. The CDR3 spells CSATASGYNEQFF. In DNA form, the CDR3 reads TGCAGTGCAACGGCTAGCGGATACAATGAGCAGTTCTTC.

The chain uses TRBV5-6 and TRBJ1-2; D might be TRBD1 (6 bases). CDR1 and CDR2 (germline): SGHDT, YYEEEE. Trimming stripped 1 base from V and 0 bases from J, with 13 bases between. This CDR3 is 16 amino acids long. For the CDR3, the DNA is TGTGCCAGCAGCTTGTATTCAACAGGGCCTAACTATGGCTACACCTTC. Protein product: CASSLYSTGPNYGYTF.

This clonotype came up a few times. CDR3 sequence (DNA): TGCGCCAGCAGCCGGCAGGGGGCTGTCGGCACTGAAGCTTTCTTT. Amino acids: CASSRQGAVGTEAFF. This sequence joins TRBV5-1 and TRBJ1-1; 8 bases align to TRBD1. The germline V gene encodes CDR1 SGHRS and CDR2 YFSETQ. The junction had 9 bases not matched to a gene; V was cut back by 4 bases and J by 4 bases. The CDR3 runs 15 residues.

This clonotype was seen more than once but under ten times. The chain employs TRBV6-1 and TRBJ2-7, with a possible D match to TRBD1 (5 bases). V was pared by 6 bases and J by 5 bases, with 14 bases between. The CDR3 extends over 13 amino acids. Germline assignment: CDR1 MNHNS and CDR2 SASEGT. CDR3: CASSVRETHEQYV. Written as DNA, the CDR3 is TGTGCCAGCAGCGTCAGGGAAACCCACGAGCAGTACGTC.

J is TRBJ2-5 and V is TRBV20-1, with 9 bases matching TRBD2. The CDR3 is 15 residues long. Germline lookup yields CDR1 DFQATT and CDR2 SNEGSKA (reference sequence). The J segment lost 5 bases and the V segment lost 6 bases, leaving 13 bases of the junction unmatched. CDR3 loop: CSATGTSRVWETQYF. The CDR3 nucleotides read TGCAGTGCCACCGGGACTAGCCGTGTTTGGGAGACCCAGTACTTC.

This clonotype was seen at least ten times. The chain joins TRBV7-2 to TRBJ2-1; 14 bases line up with TRBD2. This CDR3 spans 16 amino acids. V trimming: 5 bases; J trimming: 9 bases; junction bases outside the gene matches: 9. CDR1 is SGHTA, CDR2 FQGNSA, per germline. DNA for the CDR3: TGTGCCAGCAGCCCACCGGGACTAGCGGGGGTAGGTGAGCAGTTCTTC. Its protein product is CASSPPGLAGVGEQFF.

This clonotype came up once. One end of the junction is discordant with germline, which a read error may explain. The chain is built from TRBV5-1 and TRBJ2-2; D gene unclear. Germline CDR1 reads SGHRS; CDR2 reads YFSETQ. The length of the CDR3 is 12 residues. The CDR3 DNA reads TGTGCCAGCTTACGGGACACCGGGGAGCTGTTTTTT. Its translation is CASLRDTGELFF.

There are a few counts of this clonotype. The V and J genes are TRBV7-9 and TRBJ2-7; TRBD1 matches at 7 bases. Germline trimming cut 8 bases from V and 5 bases from J; bases unmatched to any gene: 9. Germline V CDR1 and CDR2: SEHNR, FQNEAQ (reference sequence). CDR3 length equals 13 residues. CDR3 DNA sequence: TGTGCCAGCCGGGACAGCATGGGTCACGAGCAGTACTTC. As protein: CASRDSMGHEQYF.